A single TCR beta chain is shown here with its context. Antigen: not known. Peripheral blood, together with lesional scalp punch biopsies, was collected from alopecia areata patients. This record belongs to a study of CD8+ T cells in alopecia areata. Study as a whole: Administration of oral tofacitinib to treated patients was at 5 to 10 mg twice daily. A 6-month off-drug phase came after tofacitinib, which had lasted 6 to 18 months. Study findings and constraints: Lesional scalp displayed greater clonality than normal scalp, most notably in alopecia totalis/universalis.

Germline loops: CDR1 LNHDA, CDR2 SQIVND (reference sequence). The ends were cut back, 6 bases at V and 2 bases at J, with 17 bases in the middle. This CDR3 spans 15 amino acids. RNA extraction was followed by reverse transcription into cDNA, which acted as the sequencing template. TCRdb keeps only in-frame clones here, not all; method: immunoSEQ multiplex PCR. This repertoire shows about 150,000 clones, 80% to 90% found once; its top ten account for less than 15%. The rearrangement links TRBV19 to TRBJ2-7; tentative D call: TRBD1 (6 bases). The TCR sequence derives from a human donor with alopecia areata. Sequenced material: CD8+ T cells sorted from blood, taken at week 0. Written as DNA, the CDR3 is TGTGCCAGTAGCTCCCCCCGGGACACCACCTACGAGCAGTACTTC. It yields the protein CASSSPRDTTYEQYF.